The 22 T cell receptor beta chains listed next were all sequenced from one sample in a study of T cell clonality in common variable immunodeficiency. The repertoire was sequenced with immunoSEQ multiplex PCR; TCRdb's copy has only in-frame clones and lacks some. Observed in the sample are 45,000 to 55,000 clones, none of them singletons. Specimen: peripheral blood mononuclear cells. These receptor sequences come from a person between 18 and 75 years old in good health.

This clone was counted ten times or more. Coverage ceases 3 residues before the CDR3 finishes, and the germline J gene fills in the end. V gene TRBV19 combines with J gene TRBJ2-3, with D perhaps matching TRBD2 (5 bases). This CDR3 is built from 14 residues. The germline gives CDR1 LNHDA, CDR2 SQIVND (reference sequence). V was clipped by 3 bases and J by 1 base, with 8 bases between them. CDR3 protein: CASSMAGGTDTQYF. The DNA read from the CDR3 is TGTGCCAGTAGTATGGCCGGGGGCACAGATACG.

The table lists this clone with many counts. The CDR3 is CASSEGEGFAEQYF. The DNA read from the CDR3 is TGTGCCAGCAGTGAAGGGGAGGGGTTTGCCGAG. The chain links TRBV2 to TRBJ2-7; 7 positions agree with TRBD2. With the read ending 3 residues before the CDR3 end, the germline J gene is used to fill in that end. This CDR3 region has 14 residues. J gave up 6 bases and V 1 base, and 6 bases lay outside the gene matches. Germline V gene lookup returns CDR1 SNHLY and CDR2 FYNNEI.

This clone came up many times. The read terminates 3 residues ahead of where the CDR3 ends, so the germline J gene completes it. V is TRBV20-1 and J is TRBJ1-2; possibly TRBD1 for D (6 bases). V dropped 6 bases and J dropped 5 bases, with 16 bases sitting between them. The CDR3 has 13 amino acids. Looked up from germline, CDR1 is DFQATT and CDR2 is SNEGSKA (reference sequence). CDR3 DNA (partial): TGCAGTGCAATCCATGGACAGAATTATGGC. Its translation: CSAIHGQNYG. The entire CDR3 protein is CSAIHGQNYGYTF.

This clone was detected many times. The CDR3 extends 3 residues past the end of the read, so its final part is completed from the germline J gene. The gene calls are TRBV20-1 and TRBJ2-3, with 12 bases fitting TRBD2. The V gene's germline CDR1 is DFQATT and CDR2 SNEGSKA (reference sequence). This CDR3 spans 13 amino acids. V lost 6 bases, J lost 6 bases, and 4 bases stayed unmatched. CDR3 loop: CSARLAGEDTQYF. Incomplete CDR3 DNA: TGCAGTGCCAGACTAGCGGGAGAGGATACG.

This clone was counted ten times or more. The sequence runs out 3 residues before the end of the CDR3; the remainder is reconstructed from the germline J gene. The V gene is TRBV11-2, the J gene TRBJ2-1; D is undetermined. Between the trimmed V and J ends, which lost 2 bases and 9 bases, there was a span of 11 bases. Germline V gene lookup returns CDR1 SGHAT and CDR2 FQNNGV. The CDR3 contains 13 residues. The sequenced part of the CDR3 DNA is TGTGCCAGCAGCTTATCCGGGTTCGCTGAG. It is translated as CASSLSGFAE. The whole CDR3 protein is CASSLSGFAEQFF.

This clone was counted only a few times. The read falls 3 residues short of the CDR3 end, and the missing part is taken from the germline J gene. The chain combines TRBV11-3 with TRBJ2-1, with TRBD1 as a possible D gene (5 bases). Germline values: CDR1 SGHNT, CDR2 YENEEA. The CDR3 contains 14 residues. Deletions cut 0 bases from V and 9 bases from J, with 12 bases between. CDR3 region: CASSLDLTGSEQFF. The part of the CDR3 DNA that was read is TGTGCCAGCAGCTTAGATCTAACAGGTAGTGAG.

This clone was seen ten or more times. The CDR3 end falls 3 residues outside the read, so it is completed with the germline J gene. This sequence joins TRBV7-9 and TRBJ1-6; D ambiguous. This CDR3 has 12 residues. V was shortened by 1 base and J by 10 bases, with 5 bases between the two germline ends. The V gene's germline CDR1 is SEHNR and CDR2 FQNEAQ (reference sequence). The CDR3 region is CASSLVESPLHF. The sequenced part of the CDR3 DNA is TGTGCCAGCAGCTTAGTAGAATCACCC. Based on the CDR3 plus reference TRBV7-9 and TRBJ1-6, the full variable domain is DTGVSQNPRHKITKRGQNVTFRCDPISEHNRLYWYRQTLGQGPEFLTYFQNEAQLEKSRLLSDRFSAERPKGSFSTLEIQRTEQGDSAMYLCASSLVESPLHFGNGTRLTVT.

This clone was seen repeatedly, ten times or more. The CDR3 is cut off 3 residues early in the read; its end comes from the germline J gene. The chain employs TRBV5-5 and TRBJ1-2; D is unclear. The CDR3 loop spans 11 amino acids. Germline V gene data show CDR1 as SGHKS and CDR2 as YYEKEE (reference sequence). V was clipped by 5 bases and J by 6 bases, with 8 bases between them. CDR3 sequence: CASRQIDGYTF. The DNA read from the CDR3 is TGTGCCAGCAGGCAGATTGATGGC.

In this sample, this clone turned up many times. Read sequence stops 3 residues before the CDR3 end, and the germline J gene provides the missing end. The J gene is TRBJ2-2, the V gene TRBV28; TRBD2 is a possible D gene (5 bases). CDR3 size: 13 residues. V was pared by 3 bases and J by 5 bases, with 7 bases between. Germline CDR1 reads MDHEN; CDR2 reads SYDVKM. This chain's CDR3 is CASSFPGTGELFF. Incomplete CDR3 DNA: TGTGCCAGCAGTTTCCCGGGGACCGGGGAG.

Ten or more counts support this clone. Read sequence stops 3 residues before the CDR3 end, and the germline J gene provides the missing end. The V call is TRBV4-2, the J call TRBJ1-2, with D possibly being TRBD1 (5 bases). This CDR3 contains 13 residues. Per germline, CDR1 LGHNA and CDR2 YNFKEQ. This CDR3 is CASSQEWGQGYTF. The covered CDR3 bases are TGTGCCAGCAGCCAAGAATGGGGCCAGGGC.

Many counts were recorded for this clone. The sequence runs out 3 residues before the end of the CDR3; the remainder is reconstructed from the germline J gene. The chain links TRBV18 to TRBJ1-2, with 9 bases that match TRBD1. The CDR3 contains 17 residues. The germline gives CDR1 KGHSH, CDR2 LQKENI. Unmatched junction bases numbered 11, after V lost 2 bases and J lost 4 bases. CDR3 amino acids: CASSPTGTTGGPYGYTF. Partial CDR3 DNA: TGTGCCAGCTCACCAACGGGTACGACAGGGGGGCCCTATGGC.

This clone has ten or more counts. Sequencing ends 3 residues short of the CDR3 end; the germline J gene provides the rest. J is TRBJ1-5 and V is TRBV5-1, with a possible D match to TRBD1 (5 bases). Germline V gene lookup returns CDR1 SGHRS and CDR2 YFSETQ. Trimming took 5 bases from V and 6 from J, leaving 18 bases between them. The CDR3 sequence is 15 residues long. CDR3: CASSPDGGGGQPQHF. The CDR3 bases that were read are TGCGCCAGCAGTCCGGACGGGGGAGGTGGTCAGCCC.

In this sample, this clone turned up many times. The sequenced fragment ends 3 residues before the CDR3 boundary, so the rest is inferred from the germline J gene. The chain joins TRBV7-2 to TRBJ2-5; D unresolved. CDR3 length: 14 amino acids. Germline assignment: CDR1 SGHTA and CDR2 FQGNSA. CDR3 protein: CASSSEAAKRTQYF. The covered CDR3 bases are TGTGCCAGCAGCTCAGAGGCCGCCAAGAGAACC.

This clone was seen repeatedly, ten times or more. The sequence runs out 3 residues before the end of the CDR3; the remainder is reconstructed from the germline J gene. This chain links TRBV29-1 with TRBJ2-5; possibly TRBD2 for D (5 bases). The length of the CDR3 is 11 residues. V lost 5 bases to trimming and J lost 5 bases, with 9 bases between them. CDR1 and CDR2 from the germline V gene are SQVTM and ANQGSEA. CDR3 DNA (partial): TGCAGCGTTCGAACGGGGGAGACC. This sequence encodes CSVRTGET. The full CDR3 reads CSVRTGETQYF.

At least ten counts were recorded for this clone. The read ends 3 residues before the CDR3 terminus; that terminus is restored from the germline J gene. The chain uses TRBV29-1 and TRBJ2-1; D unresolved. CDR3 size: 13 residues. V shed 5 bases and J shed 4 bases, with 12 bases lying between them. CDR1 and CDR2 from the germline V gene are SQVTM and ANQGSEA. CDR3 region: CSVNLDHYNEQFF. CDR3 DNA (partial): TGCAGCGTTAACCTAGACCATTACAATGAG.

This clone has ten or more counts. The read ends 3 residues early relative to the CDR3; the germline J gene fills the gap. The chain carries TRBV19 and TRBJ1-1; no clear D. Germline V gene lookup returns CDR1 LNHDA and CDR2 SQIVND (reference sequence). The CDR3 extends over 12 amino acids. The V and J ends lost 3 bases and 2 bases respectively, with 4 bases between them. The CDR3 DNA, read in part, is TGTGCCAGTAGTATCGTTAACACTGAA. Its translation is CASSIVNTE. The full CDR3 protein is CASSIVNTEAFF.

This clone was seen ten or more times. The read comes to an end 3 residues before the CDR3 does, leaving the germline J gene to fill in the end. V is TRBV20-1 and J is TRBJ1-2; the match to TRBD1 covers 7 bases. This CDR3 region has 12 residues. The V gene's germline CDR1 is DFQATT and CDR2 SNEGSKA (reference sequence). This chain's CDR3 is CSASIGGEGYTF. The part of the CDR3 DNA that was read is TGCAGTGCCTCGATAGGGGGCGAGGGC.

This clone occurred many times. The CDR3 sequence: CASSEDSQTLITSEQYF. CDR3 DNA (partial): TGTGCCAGCAGTGAGGACAGCCAAACCCTTATCACCTCCGAG. This chain connects TRBV28 to TRBJ2-7, with D possibly TRBD1 on 6 matching bases. Read data end 3 residues before the CDR3 end; the end is taken from the germline J gene. The CDR3 covers 17 residues. Germline V CDR1 and CDR2: MDHEN, SYDVKM. Trimming pared 5 bases from V and 6 bases from J, leaving 26 bases between. Full variable domain (remainder filled in from reference TRBV28 and TRBJ2-7): DVKVTQSSRYLVKRTGEKVFLECVQDMDHENMFWYRQDPGLGLRLIYFSYDVKMKEKGDIPEGYSVSREKKERFSLILESASTNQTSMYLCASSEDSQTLITSEQYFGPGTRLTVT.

This clone was picked up many times. The sequenced fragment ends 3 residues before the CDR3 boundary, so the rest is inferred from the germline J gene. The chain links TRBV6-1 to TRBJ1-4; 11 bases fit TRBD1. The length of the CDR3 is 15 residues. The germline V gene has CDR1 MNHNS and CDR2 SASEGT. V trimming: 4 bases; J trimming: 3 bases; junction bases outside the gene matches: 1. The CDR3 protein is CASSGTGGPNEKLFF. Partial CDR3 DNA: TGTGCCAGCAGTGGGACAGGGGGCCCTAATGAAAAA.

In this sample, this clone turned up many times. The CDR3 end is not reached by the read, which stops 3 residues before it; the germline J gene fills it in. The gene calls are TRBV7-2 and TRBJ2-1, with 9 bases fitting TRBD2. J gave up 7 bases and V 1 base, and 5 bases lay outside the gene matches. CDR1 SGHTA and CDR2 FQGNSA come from the germline V gene. The CDR3 totals 15 residues. The CDR3 region is CASSLVGSGRNEQFF. The CDR3 DNA, read in part, is TGTGCCAGCAGCTTAGTAGGTAGCGGGAGAAATGAG.

This clone was detected many times. Read coverage stops 3 residues before the CDR3 terminus; the germline J gene supplies the remainder. This rearrangement joins TRBV12-3 or TRBV12-4 to TRBJ1-1; D might be TRBD1 (6 bases). V was pared by 7 bases and J by 3 bases, with 18 bases between. The CDR3 contains 15 residues. Incomplete CDR3 DNA: TGTGCCAGCAACCTCCTTCGGACAGCCTACACTGAA. Translating it yields CASNLLRTAYTE. The complete CDR3 reads CASNLLRTAYTEAFF.

Ten or more counts support this clone. Partial CDR3 DNA: TGCAGTGCTAGCGGGGGCTCCTACGAG. The encoded protein is CSASGGSYE. The full CDR3 sequence reads CSASGGSYEQYF. The genes are TRBV20-1 and TRBJ2-7; D might be TRBD2 (6 bases). The read gets to within 3 residues of the CDR3 end, and the germline J gene fills in the rest. The CDR3 is made up of 12 amino acids. Germline lookup yields CDR1 DFQATT and CDR2 SNEGSKA (reference sequence). The ends were cut back, 3 bases at V and 0 bases at J, with 6 bases in the middle.